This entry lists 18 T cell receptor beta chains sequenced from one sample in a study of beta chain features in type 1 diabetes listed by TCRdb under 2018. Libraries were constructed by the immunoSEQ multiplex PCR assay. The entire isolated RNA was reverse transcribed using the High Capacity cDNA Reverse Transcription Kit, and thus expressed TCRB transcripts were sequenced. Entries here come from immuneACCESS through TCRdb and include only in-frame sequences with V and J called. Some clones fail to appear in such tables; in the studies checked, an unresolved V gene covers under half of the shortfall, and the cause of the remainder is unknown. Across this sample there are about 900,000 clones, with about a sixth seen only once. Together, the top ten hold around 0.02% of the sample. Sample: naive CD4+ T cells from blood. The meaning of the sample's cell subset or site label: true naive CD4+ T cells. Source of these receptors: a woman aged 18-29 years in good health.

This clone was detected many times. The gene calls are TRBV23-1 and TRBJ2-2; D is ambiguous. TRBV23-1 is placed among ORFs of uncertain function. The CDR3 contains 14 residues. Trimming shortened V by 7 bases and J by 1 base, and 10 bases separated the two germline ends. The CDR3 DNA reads TGCGCCAGCACAGAAAGGAGGAACACCGGGGAGCTGTTTTTT. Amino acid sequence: CASTERRNTGELFF.

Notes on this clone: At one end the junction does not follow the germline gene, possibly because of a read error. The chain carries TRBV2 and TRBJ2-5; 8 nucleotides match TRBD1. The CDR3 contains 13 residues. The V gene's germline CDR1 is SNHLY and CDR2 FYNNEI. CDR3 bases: TGTGCCAGCAGTGGGACAGGGTCGGCAGGCTTGGACTTC. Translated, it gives CASSGTGSAGLDF.

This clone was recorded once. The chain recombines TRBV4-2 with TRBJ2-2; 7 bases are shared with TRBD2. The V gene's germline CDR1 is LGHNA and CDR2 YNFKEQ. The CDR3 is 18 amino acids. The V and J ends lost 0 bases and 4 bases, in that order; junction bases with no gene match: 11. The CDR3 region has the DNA TGTGCCAGCAGCCAAGAAGTATTCGGCGGGAGAGGCACCGGGGAGCTGTTTTTT. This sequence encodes CASSQEVFGGRGTGELFF.

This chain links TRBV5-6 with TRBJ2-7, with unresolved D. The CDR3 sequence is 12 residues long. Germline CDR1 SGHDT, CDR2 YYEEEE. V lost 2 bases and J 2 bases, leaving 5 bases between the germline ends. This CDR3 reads CASSLAAYEQYF. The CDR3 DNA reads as TGTGCCAGCAGCTTAGCAGCCTACGAGCAGTACTTC.

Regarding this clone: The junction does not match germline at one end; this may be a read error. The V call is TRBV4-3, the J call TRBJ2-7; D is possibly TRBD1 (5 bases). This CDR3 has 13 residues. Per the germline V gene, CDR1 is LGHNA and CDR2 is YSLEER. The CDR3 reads CASSQEGDGEQYF. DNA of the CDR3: TGCGCCAGCAGTCAAGAAGGGGATGGCGAGCAGTACTTC.

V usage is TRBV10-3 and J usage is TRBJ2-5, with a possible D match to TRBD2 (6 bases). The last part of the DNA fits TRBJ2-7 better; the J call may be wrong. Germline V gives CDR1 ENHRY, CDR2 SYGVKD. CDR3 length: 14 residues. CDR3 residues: CAISVGGKGYEQYF. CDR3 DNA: TGTGCCATCAGTGTGGGAGGAAAGGGCTACGAGCAGTACTTC.

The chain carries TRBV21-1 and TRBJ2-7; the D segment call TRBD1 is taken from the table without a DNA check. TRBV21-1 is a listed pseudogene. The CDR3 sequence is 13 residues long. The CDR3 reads CASSKGDSYEQYF. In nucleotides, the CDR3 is TGTGCCAGCAGCAAGGGGGACAGCTACGAGCAGTACTTC.

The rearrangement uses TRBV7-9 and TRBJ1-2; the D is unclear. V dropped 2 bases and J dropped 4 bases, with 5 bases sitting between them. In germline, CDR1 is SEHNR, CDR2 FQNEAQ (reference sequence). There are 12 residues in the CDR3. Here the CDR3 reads CASSLPGYGYTF. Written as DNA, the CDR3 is TGTGCCAGCAGCTTACCCGGCTATGGCTACACCTTC. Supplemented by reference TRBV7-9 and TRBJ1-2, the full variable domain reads DTGVSQNPRHKITKRGQNVTFRCDPISEHNRLYWYRQTLGQGPEFLTYFQNEAQLEKSRLLSDRFSAERPKGSFSTLEIQRTEQGDSAMYLCASSLPGYGYTFGSGTRLTVV.

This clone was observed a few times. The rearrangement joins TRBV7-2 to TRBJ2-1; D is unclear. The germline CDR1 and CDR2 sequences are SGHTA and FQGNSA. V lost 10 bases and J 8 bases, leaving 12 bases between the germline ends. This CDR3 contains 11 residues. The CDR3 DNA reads TGTGCCACCTCGAGTTACGATGAGCAGTTCTTC. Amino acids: CATSSYDEQFF.

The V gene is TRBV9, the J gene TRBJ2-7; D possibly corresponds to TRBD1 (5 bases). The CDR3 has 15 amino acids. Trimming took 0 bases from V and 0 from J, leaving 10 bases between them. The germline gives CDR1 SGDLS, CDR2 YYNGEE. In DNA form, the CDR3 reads TGTGCCAGCAGCGTAGAGTGGGGCAGCTCCTACGAGCAGTACTTC. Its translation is CASSVEWGSSYEQYF.

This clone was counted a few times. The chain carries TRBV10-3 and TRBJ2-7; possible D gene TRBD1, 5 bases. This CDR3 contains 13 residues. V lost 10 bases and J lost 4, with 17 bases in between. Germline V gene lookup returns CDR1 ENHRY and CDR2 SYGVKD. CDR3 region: CATQQQQGYEQYF. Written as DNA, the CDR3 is TGTGCCACCCAACAGCAGCAGGGTTACGAGCAGTACTTC.

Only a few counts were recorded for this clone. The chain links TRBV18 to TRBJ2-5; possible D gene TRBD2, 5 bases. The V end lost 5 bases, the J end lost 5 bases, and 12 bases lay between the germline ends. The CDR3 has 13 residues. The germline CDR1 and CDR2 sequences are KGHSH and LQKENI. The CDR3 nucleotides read TGTGCCAGCTCATCTAGAGGGTTTGAGACCCAGTACTTC. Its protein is CASSSRGFETQYF.

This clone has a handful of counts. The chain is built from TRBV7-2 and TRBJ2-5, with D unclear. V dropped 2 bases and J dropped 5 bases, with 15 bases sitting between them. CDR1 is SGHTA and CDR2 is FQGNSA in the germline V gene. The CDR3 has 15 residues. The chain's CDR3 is CASSLNGLSPETQYF. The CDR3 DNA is TGTGCCAGCAGCTTAAATGGGCTTTCGCCGGAGACCCAGTACTTC.

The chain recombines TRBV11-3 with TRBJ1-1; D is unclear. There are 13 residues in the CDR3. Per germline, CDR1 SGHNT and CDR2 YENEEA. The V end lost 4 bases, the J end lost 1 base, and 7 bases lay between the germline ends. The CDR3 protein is CASSSHRNTEAFF. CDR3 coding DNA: TGTGCCAGCAGCTCACACCGGAACACTGAAGCTTTCTTT.

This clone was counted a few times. The CDR3 region is CASSLRTKAGPYQETQYF. CDR3 coding DNA: TGTGCCAGCAGCTTAAGAACTAAAGCGGGGCCGTACCAAGAGACCCAGTACTTC. The gene calls are TRBV11-2 and TRBJ2-5, with TRBD2 matching over 7 bases. After removal of 2 bases from V and 0 bases from J, the junction contained 12 bases not matched to a gene. The CDR3 is 18 residues long. Germline V gene data show CDR1 as SGHAT and CDR2 as FQNNGV.

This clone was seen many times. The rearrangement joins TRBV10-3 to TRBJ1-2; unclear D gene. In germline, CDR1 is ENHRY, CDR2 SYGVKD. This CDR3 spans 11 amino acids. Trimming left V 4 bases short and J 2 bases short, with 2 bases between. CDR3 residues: CAISGNYGYTF. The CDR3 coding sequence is TGTGCCATCAGTGGGAACTATGGCTACACCTTC.

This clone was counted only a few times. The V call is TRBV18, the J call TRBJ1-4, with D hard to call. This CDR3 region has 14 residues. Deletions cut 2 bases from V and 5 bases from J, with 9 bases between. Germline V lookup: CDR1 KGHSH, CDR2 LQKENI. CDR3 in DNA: TGTGCCAGCTCACCAAGGCAGGAGAATGAAAAACTGTTTTTT. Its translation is CASSPRQENEKLFF.

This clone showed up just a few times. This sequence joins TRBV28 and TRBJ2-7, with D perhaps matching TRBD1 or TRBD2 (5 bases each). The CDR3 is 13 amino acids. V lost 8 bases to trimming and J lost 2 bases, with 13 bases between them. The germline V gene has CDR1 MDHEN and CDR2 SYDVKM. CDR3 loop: CASLRDGPYEQYF. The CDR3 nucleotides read TGTGCCAGCCTCCGGGACGGACCCTACGAGCAGTACTTC.